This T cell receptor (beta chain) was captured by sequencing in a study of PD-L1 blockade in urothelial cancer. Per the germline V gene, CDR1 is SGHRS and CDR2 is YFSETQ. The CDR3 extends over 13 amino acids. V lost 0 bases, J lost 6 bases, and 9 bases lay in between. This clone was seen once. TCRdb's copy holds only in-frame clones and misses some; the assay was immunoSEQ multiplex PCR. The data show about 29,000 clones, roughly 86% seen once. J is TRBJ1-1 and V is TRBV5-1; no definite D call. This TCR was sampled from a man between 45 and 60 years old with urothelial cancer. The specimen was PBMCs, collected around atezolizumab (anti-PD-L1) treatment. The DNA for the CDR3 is TGCGCCAGCAGCTTGGCCGGGTACGCTGAAGCTTTCTTT. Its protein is CASSLAGYAEAFF.